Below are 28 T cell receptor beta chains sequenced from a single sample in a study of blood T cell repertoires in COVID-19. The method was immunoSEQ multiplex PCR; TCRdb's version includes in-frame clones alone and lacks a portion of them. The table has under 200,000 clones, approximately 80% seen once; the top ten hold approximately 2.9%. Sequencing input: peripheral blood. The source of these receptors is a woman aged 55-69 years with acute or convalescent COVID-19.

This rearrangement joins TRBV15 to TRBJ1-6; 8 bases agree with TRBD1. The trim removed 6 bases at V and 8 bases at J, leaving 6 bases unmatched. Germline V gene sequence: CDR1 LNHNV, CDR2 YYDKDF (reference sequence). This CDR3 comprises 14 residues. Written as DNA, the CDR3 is TGTGCCACCAGAGGGACAGGTGTTTATTCACCCCTCCACTTT. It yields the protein CATRGTGVYSPLHF.

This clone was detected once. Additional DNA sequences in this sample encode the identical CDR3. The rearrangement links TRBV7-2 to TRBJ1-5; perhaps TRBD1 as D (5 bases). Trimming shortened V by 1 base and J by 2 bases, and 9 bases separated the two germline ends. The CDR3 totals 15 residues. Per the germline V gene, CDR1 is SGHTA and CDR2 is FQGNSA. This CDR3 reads CASSLGQGRNQPQHF. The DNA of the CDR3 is TGTGCCAGCAGCTTAGGGCAGGGCCGCAATCAGCCCCAGCATTTT. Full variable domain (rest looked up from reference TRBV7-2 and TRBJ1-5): GAGVSQSPSNKVTEKGKDVELRCDPISGHTALYWYRQSLGQGLEFLIYFQGNSAPDKSGLPSDRFSAERTGGSVSTLTIQRTQQEDSAVYLCASSLGQGRNQPQHFGDGTRLSIL.

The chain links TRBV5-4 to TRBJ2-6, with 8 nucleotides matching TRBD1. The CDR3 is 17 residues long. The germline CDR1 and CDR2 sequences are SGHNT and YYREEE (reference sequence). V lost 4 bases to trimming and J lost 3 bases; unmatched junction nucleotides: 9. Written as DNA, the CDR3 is TGTGCCAGCAGCAAAGGGACAGGCCCAGGTGGGGCCAACGTCCTGACTTTC. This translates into CASSKGTGPGGANVLTF.

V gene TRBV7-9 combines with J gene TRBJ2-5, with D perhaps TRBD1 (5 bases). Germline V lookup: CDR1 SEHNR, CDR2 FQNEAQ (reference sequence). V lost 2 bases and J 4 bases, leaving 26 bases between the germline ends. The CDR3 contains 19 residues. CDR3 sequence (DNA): TGTGCCAGCAGCTTATTCCCCCGATACGGATACCAGGGTGGAGAGACCCAGTACTTC. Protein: CASSLFPRYGYQGGETQYF.

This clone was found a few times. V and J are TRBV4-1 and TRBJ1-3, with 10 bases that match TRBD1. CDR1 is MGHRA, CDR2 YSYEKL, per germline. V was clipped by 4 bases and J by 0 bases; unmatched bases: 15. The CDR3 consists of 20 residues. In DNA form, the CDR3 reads TGCGCCAGCAGCCCCGTCCTGACAGGGGGCGGCTCATACTCTGGAAACACCATATATTTT. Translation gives CASSPVLTGGGSYSGNTIYF.

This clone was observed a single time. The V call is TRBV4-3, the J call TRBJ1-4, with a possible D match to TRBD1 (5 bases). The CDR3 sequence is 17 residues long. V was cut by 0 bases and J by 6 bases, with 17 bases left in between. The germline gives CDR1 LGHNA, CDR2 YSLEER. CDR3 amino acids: CASSQDRLQGGYEKLFF. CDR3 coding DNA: TGCGCCAGCAGCCAAGATCGATTGCAGGGAGGGTATGAAAAACTGTTTTTT.

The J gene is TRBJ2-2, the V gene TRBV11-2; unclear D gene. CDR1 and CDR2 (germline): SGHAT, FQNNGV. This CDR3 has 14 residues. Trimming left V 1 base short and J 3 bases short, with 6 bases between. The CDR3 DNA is TGTGCCAGCAGCTTAGGCGCGTACACCGGGGAGCTGTTTTTT. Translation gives CASSLGAYTGELFF.

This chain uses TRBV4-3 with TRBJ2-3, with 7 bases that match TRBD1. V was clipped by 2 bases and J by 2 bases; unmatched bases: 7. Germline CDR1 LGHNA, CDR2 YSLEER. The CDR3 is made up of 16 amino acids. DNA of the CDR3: TGCGCCAGCAGCCAAAGACAGGGAAAGCCCACAGATACGCAGTATTTT. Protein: CASSQRQGKPTDTQYF.

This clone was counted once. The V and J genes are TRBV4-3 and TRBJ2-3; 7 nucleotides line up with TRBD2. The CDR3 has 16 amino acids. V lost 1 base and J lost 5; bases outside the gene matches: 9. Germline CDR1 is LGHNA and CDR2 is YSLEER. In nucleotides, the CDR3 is TGCGCCAGCAGCCAAGTTGCGGGGGATTCGGGAGATACGCAGTATTTT. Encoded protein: CASSQVAGDSGDTQYF.

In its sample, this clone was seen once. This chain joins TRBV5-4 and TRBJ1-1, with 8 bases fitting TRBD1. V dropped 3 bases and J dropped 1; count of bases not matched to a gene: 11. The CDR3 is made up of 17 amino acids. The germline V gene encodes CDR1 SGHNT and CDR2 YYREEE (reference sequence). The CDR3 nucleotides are TGTGCCAGCAGCTCCGGGACAGGCGAAATGGGGAACACTGAAGCTTTCTTT. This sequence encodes CASSSGTGEMGNTEAFF.

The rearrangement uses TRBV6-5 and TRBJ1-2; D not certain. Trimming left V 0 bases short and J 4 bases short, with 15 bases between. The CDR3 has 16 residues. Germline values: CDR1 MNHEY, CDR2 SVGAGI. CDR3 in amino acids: CASSYSASGKAYGYTF. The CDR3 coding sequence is TGTGCCAGCAGTTACTCGGCCTCCGGGAAAGCCTATGGCTACACCTTC.

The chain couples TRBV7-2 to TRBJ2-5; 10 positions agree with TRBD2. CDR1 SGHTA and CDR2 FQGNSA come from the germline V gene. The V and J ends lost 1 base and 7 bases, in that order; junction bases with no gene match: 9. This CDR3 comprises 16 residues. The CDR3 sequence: CASSLDSGGAGGTQYF. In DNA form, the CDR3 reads TGTGCCAGCAGCTTAGACAGCGGGGGGGCCGGCGGGACCCAGTACTTC.

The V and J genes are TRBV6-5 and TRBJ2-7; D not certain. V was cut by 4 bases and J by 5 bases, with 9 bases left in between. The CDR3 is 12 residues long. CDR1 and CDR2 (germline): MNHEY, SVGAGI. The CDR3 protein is CASSLSRNEQYF. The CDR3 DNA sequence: TGTGCCAGCAGTTTGTCGAGGAACGAGCAGTACTTC.

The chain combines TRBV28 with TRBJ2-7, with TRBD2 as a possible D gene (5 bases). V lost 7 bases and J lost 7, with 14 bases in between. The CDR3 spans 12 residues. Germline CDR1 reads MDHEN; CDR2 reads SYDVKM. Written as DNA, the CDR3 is TGTGCCAGCACCACAACACGCGGGGAGCAGTACTTC. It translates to CASTTTRGEQYF.

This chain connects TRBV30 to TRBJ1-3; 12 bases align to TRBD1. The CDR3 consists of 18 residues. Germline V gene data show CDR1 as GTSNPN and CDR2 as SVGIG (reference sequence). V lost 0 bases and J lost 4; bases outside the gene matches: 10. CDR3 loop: CAWSVRRGQGARGNTIYF. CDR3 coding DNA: TGTGCCTGGAGTGTACGGCGGGGACAGGGGGCTCGCGGAAACACCATATATTTT.

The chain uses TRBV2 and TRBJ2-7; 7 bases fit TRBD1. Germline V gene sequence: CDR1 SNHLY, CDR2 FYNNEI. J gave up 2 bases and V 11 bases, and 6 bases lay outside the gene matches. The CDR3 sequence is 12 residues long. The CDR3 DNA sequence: TGTGCCGTAGGAGGACAGGCCTACGAGCAGTACTTC. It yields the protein CAVGGQAYEQYF.

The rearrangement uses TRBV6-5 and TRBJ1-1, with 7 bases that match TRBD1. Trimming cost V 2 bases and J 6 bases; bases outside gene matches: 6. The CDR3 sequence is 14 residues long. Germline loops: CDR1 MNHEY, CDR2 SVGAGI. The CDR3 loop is CASSYTGTEAEAFF. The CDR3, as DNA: TGTGCCAGCAGTTACACCGGGACAGAGGCTGAAGCTTTCTTT.

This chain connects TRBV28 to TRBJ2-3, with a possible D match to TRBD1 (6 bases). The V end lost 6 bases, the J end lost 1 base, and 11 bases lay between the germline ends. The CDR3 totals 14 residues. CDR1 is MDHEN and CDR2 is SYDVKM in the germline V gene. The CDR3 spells CASSLRGRTDTQYF. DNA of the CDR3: TGTGCCAGCAGCCTCAGGGGCCGCACAGATACGCAGTATTTT.

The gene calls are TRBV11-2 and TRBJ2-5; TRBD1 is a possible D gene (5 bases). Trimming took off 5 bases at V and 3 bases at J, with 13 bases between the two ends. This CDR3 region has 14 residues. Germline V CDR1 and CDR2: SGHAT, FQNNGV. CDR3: CASSPITGEETQYF. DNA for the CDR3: TGTGCCAGCAGCCCCATCACAGGTGAAGAGACCCAGTACTTC.

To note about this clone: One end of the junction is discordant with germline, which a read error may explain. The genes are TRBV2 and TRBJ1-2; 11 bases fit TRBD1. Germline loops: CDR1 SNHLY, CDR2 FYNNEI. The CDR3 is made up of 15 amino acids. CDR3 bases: TGTGCCAGCAGTGTTCGGGACAGGGGGAACTCTGGCTACACCTTC. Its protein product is CASSVRDRGNSGYTF. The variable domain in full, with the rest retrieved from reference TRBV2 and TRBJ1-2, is EPEVTQTPSHQVTQMGQEVILRCVPISNHLYFYWYRQILGQKVEFLVSFYNNEISEKSEIFDDQFSVERPDGSNFTLKIRSTKLEDSAMYFCASSVRDRGNSGYTFGSGTRLTVV.

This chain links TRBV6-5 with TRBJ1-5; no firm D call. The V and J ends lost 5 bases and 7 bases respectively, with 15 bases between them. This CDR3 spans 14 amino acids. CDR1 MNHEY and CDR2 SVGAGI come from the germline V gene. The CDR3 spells CASSLMRLGQPQHF. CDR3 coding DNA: TGTGCCAGCAGTCTGATGCGACTAGGGCAGCCCCAGCATTTT.

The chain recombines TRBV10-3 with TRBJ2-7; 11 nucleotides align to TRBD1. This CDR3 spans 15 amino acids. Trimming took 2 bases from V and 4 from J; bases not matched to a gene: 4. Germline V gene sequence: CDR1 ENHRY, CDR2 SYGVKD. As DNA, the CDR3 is TGTGCCATCAGTGAGGCCGGGACAGGGGGGTACGAGCAGTACTTC. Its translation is CAISEAGTGGYEQYF.

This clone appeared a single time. CDR3 amino acids: CASSRGQGAEYEQYF. The CDR3 DNA follows: TGTGCCAGCTCACGTGGACAGGGGGCTGAATACGAGCAGTACTTC. The V call is TRBV18, the J call TRBJ2-7; 11 nucleotides agree with TRBD1. The junction had 6 bases not matched to a gene; V was cut back by 4 bases and J by 4 bases. Per the germline V gene, CDR1 is KGHSH and CDR2 is LQKENI. This CDR3 comprises 15 residues.

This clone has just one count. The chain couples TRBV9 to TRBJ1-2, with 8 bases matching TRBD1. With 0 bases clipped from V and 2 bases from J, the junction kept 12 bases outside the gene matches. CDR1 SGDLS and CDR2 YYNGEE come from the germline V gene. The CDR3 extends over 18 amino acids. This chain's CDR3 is CASSVAYRTGKGNYGYTF. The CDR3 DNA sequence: TGTGCCAGCAGCGTAGCTTATCGGACAGGGAAGGGCAACTATGGCTACACCTTC.

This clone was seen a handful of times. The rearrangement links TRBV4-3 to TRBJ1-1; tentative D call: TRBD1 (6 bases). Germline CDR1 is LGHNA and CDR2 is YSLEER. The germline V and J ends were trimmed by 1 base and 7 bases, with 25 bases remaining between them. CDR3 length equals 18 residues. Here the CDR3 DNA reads TGCGCCAGCAGCCAAGCCCCGTCGTACCCACAGGGACGGGGTGAAGCTTTCTTT. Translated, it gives CASSQAPSYPQGRGEAFF.

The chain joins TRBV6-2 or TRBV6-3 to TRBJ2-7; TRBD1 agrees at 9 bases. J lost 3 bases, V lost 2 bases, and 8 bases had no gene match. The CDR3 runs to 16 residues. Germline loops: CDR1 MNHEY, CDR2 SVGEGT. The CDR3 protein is CASSYPGQGLFYEQYF. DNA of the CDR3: TGTGCCAGCAGTTACCCGGGACAGGGACTATTCTACGAGCAGTACTTC.

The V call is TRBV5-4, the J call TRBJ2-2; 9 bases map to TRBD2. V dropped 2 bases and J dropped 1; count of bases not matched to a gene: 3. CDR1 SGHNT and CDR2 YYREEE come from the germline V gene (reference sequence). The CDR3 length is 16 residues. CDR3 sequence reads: CASSLRTSVNTGELFF. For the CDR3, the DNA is TGTGCCAGCAGCTTACGGACTAGCGTGAACACCGGGGAGCTGTTTTTT.

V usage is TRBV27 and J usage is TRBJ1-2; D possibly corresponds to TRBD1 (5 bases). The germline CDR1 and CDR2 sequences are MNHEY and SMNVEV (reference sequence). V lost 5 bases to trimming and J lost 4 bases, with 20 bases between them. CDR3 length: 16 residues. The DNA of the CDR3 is TGTGCCAGCAGTCCCTCGGGGGAGGGGAGGGGCTATGGCTACACCTTC. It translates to CASSPSGEGRGYGYTF.